The clone carrying this T cell receptor beta chain was counted ten times or more. What it recognizes is unknown. The data belong to a study of T-cell memory formation after mild COVID-19. Study results and limitations: From day 15 to 85, contracting clones were balanced between CD4 and CD8, whereas later expanders leaned toward CD4+. The finding that pre-infection memory included some responding clones suggested that cross-reactive memory joined.

With constant-segment primers, 5'RACE yielded cDNA libraries of TCR alpha and TCR beta that carried sample barcodes and UMIs. MiXCR, applied by TCRdb to the 5' RACE reads, yields one record per CDR3 protein. The data hold tens of thousands of distinct CDR3 sequences, with 5% to 7% observed a single time. The CDR3 is 14 residues long. The V end lost 0 bases, the J end lost 10 bases, and 15 bases lay between the germline ends. Germline CDR1 LGHNA, CDR2 YNFKEQ. The receptor comes from an adult who had mild COVID-19 (a few samples of this study predate the infection). Cell type and time point are not known. Sequencing was performed on PBMCs or a T cell subset sorted from them (not recorded which). The J gene is TRBJ1-1, the V gene TRBV4-2, with D maybe TRBD1 (5 bases). The DNA for the CDR3 is TGTGCCAGCAGCCAAGACCGTAGCACAGGTCGAGCTTTCTTT. Its translation is CASSQDRSTGRAFF.